The rows below give T cell receptor beta chains drawn from one sample of a study of blood T cell repertoires in COVID-19. TCRdb's table, derived via immunoSEQ multiplex PCR, lists solely in-frame clones and lacks some. Counted here are about 140,000 clones, roughly 84% occurring once; the ten biggest clones make up 4%. The sequenced sample consisted of peripheral blood. These receptors all come from a woman aged 55-69 years with acute or convalescent COVID-19. Each CDR3 is given with its conserved first and last residue. The D gene is left open where the match is weak. Clone size appears in some rows only: once, few, many, or a class for an expanded clone.

D,J,V,size,DNA,CDR3
TRBD1,TRBJ1-2,TRBV29-1,-,TGCAGCGTGGACAGGGGTAGTTCGGGCTACACCTTC,CSVDRGSSGYTF
TRBD1,TRBJ1-2,TRBV7-9,-,TGTGCCAGCAGCTTAGGGGGACAGGGAGTACGTGGCTACACCTTC,CASSLGGQGVRGYTF
-,TRBJ2-5,TRBV7-9,-,TGTGCCAGCAGCTTAAAGTCGGGACTAGGAAGGGGGCGAGGGACCCAGTACTTC,CASSLKSGLGRGRGTQYF
-,TRBJ1-1,TRBV6-5,-,TGTGCCAGCAGTTACCCTGGACTGCGAAACACTGAAGCTTTCTTT,CASSYPGLRNTEAFF
TRBD1,TRBJ1-4,TRBV28,-,TGTGCCAGTGGGACAGTGGCTAATGAAAAACTGTTTTTT,CASGTVANEKLFF
-,TRBJ1-2,TRBV30,-,TGTGCCTGGAGGGATAGGGGTGGCTACACCTTC,CAWRDRGGYTF
TRBD2,TRBJ2-5,TRBV11-2,-,TGTGCCAGCAGCTTCCGGACTAGCGGAGAAGAGACCCAGTACTTC,CASSFRTSGEETQYF
TRBD2,TRBJ2-2,TRBV29-1,-,TGCAGCGCCAAACGGGGGGGCACCAACACCGGGGAGCTGTTTTTT,CSAKRGGTNTGELFF
-,TRBJ1-2,TRBV29-1,-,TGCAGCAGCTGGGGGCCACCTAACTATGGCTACACCTTC,CSSWGPPNYGYTF
-,TRBJ2-2,TRBV24-1,-,TGTGCCACCAGTACGGTAATCACCGGGGAGCTGTTTTTT,CATSTVITGELFF
TRBD1,TRBJ1-5,TRBV28,-,TGTGCCAGCAGCCCTGGTACAGGGGCGGGGCAGCCCCAGCATTTT,CASSPGTGAGQPQHF
-,TRBJ2-1,TRBV7-8,-,TGTGCCAGCAGCTTAGGGGGCGCACACTACAATGAGCAGTTCTTC,CASSLGGAHYNEQFF
-,TRBJ1-1,TRBV6-6,-,TGTGCCAGCAGTTACTCGGGGCAGGAGAACACTGAAGCTTTCTTT,CASSYSGQENTEAFF
-,TRBJ1-2,TRBV5-6,-,TGTGCCAGCAGCTTGGTGGGGAGGGCCGATGGCTACACCTTC,CASSLVGRADGYTF
TRBD2,TRBJ2-1,TRBV19,-,TGTGCCAGTAGTCATTTAGCGGGGTTATACAATGAGCAGTTCTTC,CASSHLAGLYNEQFF
-,TRBJ1-6,TRBV10-2,once,TGCGCCAGCACCCCCCCCAGGGGATCACCCCTCCACTTT,CASTPPRGSPLHF
-,TRBJ2-7,TRBV4-1,-,TGCGCCAGCAGCCAACGCGTAGGGGCGGTCGAGCAGTACTTC,CASSQRVGAVEQYF
-,TRBJ2-5,TRBV14,-,TGTGCCAGCAGCCAAGTAATTAGCAACGTCCAAGAGACCCAGTACTTC,CASSQVISNVQETQYF
-,TRBJ1-6,TRBV27,-,TGTGCCAGCACGGTTTGGTTCGGGTCACCCCTCCACTTT,CASTVWFGSPLHF
-,TRBJ1-1,TRBV15,-,TGTGCCACCAGTGAAGGACGGGGGGCTGAAGCTTTCTTT,CATSEGRGAEAFF
-,TRBJ2-3,TRBV6-1,-,TGTGCCAGCAGTGAACAGGCGGGGGATACGCAGTATTTT,CASSEQAGDTQYF
-,TRBJ2-7,TRBV5-4,-,TGTGCCAGCAGCTTGGGCTCGGGTTTCTCCTACGAGCAGTACTTC,CASSLGSGFSYEQYF
-,TRBJ1-3,TRBV6-5,-,TGTGCCAGCACGGGATTCTCGGGGGGAAACACCATATATTTT,CASTGFSGGNTIYF
-,TRBJ2-7,TRBV3-1/TRBV3-2,-,TGTGCCAGCAGCCAAGATACGGGATTCAAGCAGTACTTC,CASSQDTGFKQYF
-,TRBJ2-1,TRBV30,-,TGTGCCTGGAGTGTACTCGGGAGCTCCTACAATGAGCAGTTCTTC,CAWSVLGSSYNEQFF
TRBD2,TRBJ2-2,TRBV6-2/TRBV6-3,-,TGTGCCAGCAGTTACCCGACTAGCGGGGTTTCGGAAATCGCGAACACCGGGGAGCTGTTTTTT,CASSYPTSGVSEIANTGELFF
-,TRBJ1-4,TRBV6-5,-,TGTGCCAGTGGACAACCTAATGAAAAACTGTTTTTT,CASGQPNEKLFF
TRBD2,TRBJ2-3,TRBV11-2,-,TGTGCCAGCCAAAAGGGTTTGCGGTTAGCGGGCCGAGCAGATACGCAGTATTTT,CASQKGLRLAGRADTQYF
-,TRBJ1-1,TRBV30,-,TGTGCCTGGAGCGTCTCAGGGGCCTTGAACACTGAAGCTTTCTTT,CAWSVSGALNTEAFF
-,TRBJ1-1,TRBV7-9,-,TGTGCCAGCAGCTTCGCGACAGGCGGGACTGAAGCTTTCTTT,CASSFATGGTEAFF
-,TRBJ1-1,TRBV20-1,once,TGCAGTGCCGCAGAGGTGACTGAAGCTTTCTTT,CSAAEVTEAFF
-,TRBJ1-5,TRBV13,-,TGTGCCAGCAGCTTTAGTGGCAATCAGCCCCAGCATTTT,CASSFSGNQPQHF
TRBD1,TRBJ1-5,TRBV2,-,TGTGCCAGCAGTGAGATGGGACAGTACAATCAGCCCCAGCATTTT,CASSEMGQYNQPQHF
-,TRBJ2-1,TRBV11-3,-,TGTGCCAGCGAGGGGATAGACAGGAGCTCCTACAATGAGCAGTTCTTC,CASEGIDRSSYNEQFF
-,TRBJ1-1,TRBV19,-,TGTGCCAGTAGTATTAGAGCCGACATTACCACTGAAGCTTTCTTT,CASSIRADITTEAFF
-,TRBJ2-7,TRBV20-1,-,TGCAGTGCCAGGGGGGAAGAGCAGTACTTC,CSARGEEQYF